This T cell receptor beta chain was documented in a study of blood T cell repertoires in COVID-19. About the study: Samples came from the United States, Italy and Spain, spanning acute and convalescent COVID-19.

Per the original methods: How many nucleated cells were present was estimated from reference gene primer amplification. The repertoire was sequenced with immunoSEQ multiplex PCR; TCRdb's copy has only in-frame clones and lacks some. V, J and clone size were drawn from that table, and D and trimming were deduced from the DNA. The sample lists roughly 130,000 clones; over 80% were seen once. This receptor was taken from a man in his 70s with acute or convalescent COVID-19. Sequencing was performed on peripheral blood.

In DNA form, the CDR3 reads TGTGCCAGCAGCCGGAGTGGAGGGGAGCAGTACTTC. Its translation: CASSRSGGEQYF. The V and J genes are TRBV7-9 and TRBJ2-7, with D possibly being TRBD2 (6 bases). V was cut by 5 bases and J by 7 bases, with 12 bases left in between. The length of the CDR3 is 12 residues. Germline loops: CDR1 SEHNR, CDR2 FQNEAQ (reference sequence).